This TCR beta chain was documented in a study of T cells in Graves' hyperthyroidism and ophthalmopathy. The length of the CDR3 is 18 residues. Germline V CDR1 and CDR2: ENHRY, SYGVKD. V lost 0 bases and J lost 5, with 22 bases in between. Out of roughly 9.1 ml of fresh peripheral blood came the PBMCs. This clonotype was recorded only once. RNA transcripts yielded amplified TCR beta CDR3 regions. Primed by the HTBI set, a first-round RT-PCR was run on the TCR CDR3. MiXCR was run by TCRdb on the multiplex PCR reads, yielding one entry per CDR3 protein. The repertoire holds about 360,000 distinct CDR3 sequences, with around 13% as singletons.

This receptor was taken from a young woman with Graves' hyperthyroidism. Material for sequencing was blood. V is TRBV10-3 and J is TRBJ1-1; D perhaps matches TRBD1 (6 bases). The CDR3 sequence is CAISESGSRGVGWTEAFF. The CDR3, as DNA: TGTGCCATCAGTGAGTCTGGCAGCAGGGGAGTGGGCTGGACTGAAGCTTTCTTT.